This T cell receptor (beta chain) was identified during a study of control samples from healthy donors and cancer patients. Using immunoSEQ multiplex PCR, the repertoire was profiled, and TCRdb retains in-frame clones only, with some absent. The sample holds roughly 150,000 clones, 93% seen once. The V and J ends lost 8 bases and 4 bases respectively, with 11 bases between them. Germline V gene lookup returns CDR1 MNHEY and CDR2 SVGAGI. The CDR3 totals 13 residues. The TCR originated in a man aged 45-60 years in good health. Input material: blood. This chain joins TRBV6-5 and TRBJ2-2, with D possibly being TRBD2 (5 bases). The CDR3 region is CASLPGVTGELFF. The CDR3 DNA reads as TGTGCCAGCCTCCCCGGGGTCACCGGGGAGCTGTTTTTT.